The entry below gives a single T cell receptor (beta chain) sequence along with its context. The antigen remains unidentified. TCRdb's table, derived via immunoSEQ multiplex PCR, lists solely in-frame clones and lacks some. The table includes approximately 110,000 clones, about 88% detected once. Germline CDR1 and CDR2: LNHDA and SQIVND (reference sequence). The CDR3 length is 16 residues. Trimming cost V 6 bases and J 5 bases, with 23 bases left between them. The source of the sample is a study of T cell responses to AZD1222 COVID-19 vaccine. Findings and limits, study-wide: Only a handful of AZD1222 recipients, several in all, had baseline seropositivity.

Specimen: peripheral blood, collected on day 0 of AZD1222 vaccination. The V call is TRBV19, the J call TRBJ2-7; a weak D match, TRBD2 (8 bases). This clonotype was sampled from an adult in good health. The CDR3: CASRTGRAGGGDEQYF. Here the CDR3 DNA reads TGTGCCAGTAGGACAGGGAGGGCGGGAGGAGGTGACGAGCAGTACTTC.